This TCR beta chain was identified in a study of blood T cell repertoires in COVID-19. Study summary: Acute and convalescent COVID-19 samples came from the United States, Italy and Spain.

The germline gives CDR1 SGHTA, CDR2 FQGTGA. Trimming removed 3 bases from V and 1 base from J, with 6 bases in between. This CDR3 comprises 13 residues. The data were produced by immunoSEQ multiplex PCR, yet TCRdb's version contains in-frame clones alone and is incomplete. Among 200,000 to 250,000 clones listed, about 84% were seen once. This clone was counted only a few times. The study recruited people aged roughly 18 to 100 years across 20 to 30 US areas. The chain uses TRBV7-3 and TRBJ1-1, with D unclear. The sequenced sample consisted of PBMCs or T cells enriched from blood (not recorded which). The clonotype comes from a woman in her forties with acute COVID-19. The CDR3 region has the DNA TGTGCCAGCAGCTTCGAGGGGAACACTGAAGCTTTCTTT. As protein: CASSFEGNTEAFF.